This record covers a single T cell receptor beta chain. Its antigen remains unidentified. The data are from a study of cytomegalovirus exposure and HLA in healthy donors. About the research overall: The 600 to 800 first-cohort repertoires shared a platform with the approximately 110 validation repertoires, as reported in a later analysis.

Clones were read by immunoSEQ multiplex PCR, and TCRdb kept only the in-frame ones, dropping some. The repertoire includes around 220,000 clones, around 80% of them detected once, and over 13% sits in the top ten. The donors were members of the validation cohort, which comprised about 120 subjects and was separate from the first cohort of 670 or so subjects. The germline V gene encodes CDR1 SGHVS and CDR2 FQNEAQ. This CDR3 contains 13 residues. The V end was cut by 5 bases, the J end by 12 bases, with 17 bases between. Study findings and constraints: Rare TCR sequences predominated, though certain public TCRs were found in many donors. In vitro experiments confirmed that three CMV-associated chains were specific for CMV antigens.

Sequenced material: PBMCs. The V and J genes are TRBV7-8 and TRBJ2-1, with D unclear. The TCR comes from a woman in her thirties in good health and CMV-seropositive. CDR3 sequence (DNA): TGTGCCAGCAGCAAGATCAGCGAGGCATGGCAGTTCTTC. Translating gives CASSKISEAWQFF.